The next 32 T cell receptor beta chains were all read from a single sample in a study of T cells after yellow fever vaccination. TCRdb fed the 5' RACE reads into MiXCR, producing one record per CDR3 protein. The sample contains around 610,000 distinct CDR3 sequences, around an eighth of which appear only once. The specimen was PBMCs, collected on the day of the yellow fever booster vaccination. Every receptor here comes from a man younger than 40 who received the YFV17D yellow fever vaccine.

The sample holds one count of this clonotype. A much larger clone lies one base from this, so it may be a read error. CDR3 in amino acids: CASSFRIESDELFF. As DNA, the CDR3 is TGTGCCAGCAGCTTCCGGATTGAAAGTGATGAGCTGTTCTTC. The chain joins TRBV7-9 to TRBJ2-1; no clear D gene. Germline CDR1 is SEHNR and CDR2 is FQNEAQ (reference sequence). CDR3 length: 14 amino acids.

This clonotype was seen only a few times. The CDR3 reads CASKNLRDSAYEQYF. The CDR3 bases are TGCGCCAGCAAAAACCTAAGGGACAGTGCCTACGAGCAGTACTTC. The chain links TRBV5-1 to TRBJ2-7, with 7 bases aligning to TRBD1. Germline CDR1 and CDR2: SGHRS and YFSETQ. This CDR3 comprises 15 residues. V shed 6 bases, J shed 2 bases, and the junction held 11 bases outside the gene matches.

The sample holds a few counts of this clonotype. This chain connects TRBV20-1 to TRBJ2-5; D remains ambiguous. Germline CDR1 is DFQATT and CDR2 is SNEGSKA (reference sequence). V was trimmed by 0 bases and J by 14 bases, leaving 22 bases between them. There are 14 residues in the CDR3. CDR3 nucleotide sequence: TGCAGTGCTAGAGATCGGTCCCTAGGACGGTTGGATTACTTC. As protein: CSARDRSLGRLDYF.

The rearrangement uses TRBV4-3 and TRBJ2-1; D unclear. Germline-derived CDR1 and CDR2 are LGHNA and YSLEER. The ends were cut back, 2 bases at V and 10 bases at J, with 9 bases in the middle. The CDR3 extends over 12 amino acids. The CDR3 region is CASSQMNREQFF. The CDR3 coding sequence is TGCGCCAGCAGCCAAATGAACCGGGAGCAGTTCTTC.

The chain's CDR3 is CASSYSAGGPDTQYF. For the CDR3, the DNA is TGTGCCAGCAGTTACTCGGCGGGAGGGCCAGATACGCAGTATTTT. The V and J genes are TRBV6-5 and TRBJ2-3, with TRBD2 matching 9 bases. CDR1 MNHEY and CDR2 SVGAGI come from the germline V gene. The CDR3 sequence is 15 residues long. J lost 4 bases, V lost 0 bases, and 2 bases had no gene match.

This clonotype was detected ten times or more. The J gene is TRBJ1-2, the V gene TRBV20-1; D gene ambiguous. Germline loops: CDR1 DFQATT, CDR2 SNEGSKA (reference sequence). V was trimmed by 0 bases and J by 8 bases, leaving 7 bases between them. The length of the CDR3 is 11 residues. CDR3 coding DNA: TGCAGTGCTAGAGAAGTACCCGGCTACACCTTC. Its translation: CSAREVPGYTF.

The V gene is TRBV24-1, the J gene TRBJ1-5, with D perhaps matching TRBD1 (5 bases). V lost 5 bases and J lost 0, with 13 bases in between. In germline, CDR1 is KGHDR, CDR2 SFDVKD. This CDR3 is built from 16 residues. The CDR3 coding sequence is TGTGCCACCAGTGGGTCCGGGGGAGGTAGCAATCAGCCCCAGCATTTT. It specifies CATSGSGGGSNQPQHF.

This clonotype was found a few times. The rearrangement uses TRBV20-1 and TRBJ2-2; 8 nucleotides align to TRBD2. The germline CDR1 and CDR2 sequences are DFQATT and SNEGSKA (reference sequence). The CDR3 is 15 amino acids. V lost 1 base to trimming and J lost 0 bases; unmatched junction nucleotides: 1. The CDR3 region has the DNA TGCAGTGCTAGAGTAGCGGGGTCGAACACCGGGGAGCTGTTTTTT. Protein sequence: CSARVAGSNTGELFF.

This clonotype was counted only a few times. The genes are TRBV7-9 and TRBJ2-7; tentative D call: TRBD2 (5 bases). Trimming removed 0 bases at V and 0 bases at J, with 15 bases between. CDR1 is SEHNR, CDR2 FQNEAQ, per germline (reference sequence). The CDR3 is 17 residues long. CDR3 nucleotides: TGTGCCAGCAGCTTAGCGCGGAGCGGATTGAGCTCCTACGAGCAGTACTTC. It yields the protein CASSLARSGLSSYEQYF.

This clonotype was observed a handful of times. The chain carries TRBV29-1 and TRBJ2-7; 10 bases map to TRBD1. The V segment lost 7 bases and the J segment 6 bases; nucleotides outside the gene matches: 6. This CDR3 is 12 amino acids long. The germline V gene has CDR1 SQVTM and CDR2 ANQGSEA. Here the CDR3 reads CSAWTGGSEQYF. For the CDR3, the DNA is TGCAGCGCGTGGACAGGGGGAAGCGAGCAGTACTTC.

The rearrangement links TRBV11-2 to TRBJ2-1, with D maybe TRBD2 (6 bases). CDR1 SGHAT and CDR2 FQNNGV come from the germline V gene. The CDR3 is 14 residues long. V was pared by 7 bases and J by 0 bases, with 10 bases between. CDR3 loop: CASTSTSSYNEQFF. DNA of the CDR3: TGTGCCAGCACCTCGACTAGCTCCTACAATGAGCAGTTCTTC. The full variable domain, completed using reference TRBV11-2 and TRBJ2-1, is EAGVAQSPRYKIIEKRQSVAFWCNPISGHATLYWYQQILGQGPKLLIQFQNNGVVDDSQLPKDRFSAERLKGVDSTLKIQPAKLEDSAVYLCASTSTSSYNEQFFGPGTRLTVL.

In this sample, this clonotype turned up a few times. This chain links TRBV7-6 with TRBJ2-1; TRBD2 matches at 7 bases. Germline V gene data show CDR1 as SGHVS and CDR2 as FNYEAQ. Trimming removed 3 bases from V and 4 bases from J; junction bases left unmatched: 3. This CDR3 is built from 14 residues. The CDR3 nucleotides read TGTGCCAGCAGCTTTGGCGGGAGATACAATGAGCAGTTCTTC. It is translated as CASSFGGRYNEQFF.

The V gene is TRBV9, the J gene TRBJ2-2; 9 nucleotides align to TRBD1. Germline V CDR1 and CDR2: SGDLS, YYNGEE. V lost 3 bases and J lost 6; bases outside the gene matches: 6. The CDR3 loop spans 15 amino acids. CDR3 residues: CASSETGQGAGELFF. In DNA, the CDR3 is TGTGCCAGCAGCGAAACGGGACAGGGTGCCGGGGAGCTGTTTTTT.

The chain recombines TRBV10-3 with TRBJ1-5; no definite D call. Trimming took 7 bases from V and 9 from J, leaving 19 bases between them. The CDR3 totals 14 residues. Germline lookup yields CDR1 ENHRY and CDR2 SYGVKD. The CDR3 reads CAIKVLFGERPQHF. The CDR3 DNA sequence: TGTGCCATCAAGGTTCTCTTTGGGGAACGGCCCCAGCATTTT.

V and J are TRBV5-1 and TRBJ1-4; TRBD1 matches at 8 bases. In germline, CDR1 is SGHRS, CDR2 YFSETQ. The V and J ends lost 4 bases and 7 bases, in that order; junction bases with no gene match: 12. The CDR3 is made up of 16 amino acids. The CDR3 DNA reads as TGCGCCAGCAGCCCGGGACAGGCCCGCTGGGGTGAAAAACTGTTTTTT. Translating it yields CASSPGQARWGEKLFF. The complete variable domain, with remaining parts taken from reference TRBV5-1 and TRBJ1-4, reads KAGVTQTPRYLIKTRGQQVTLSCSPISGHRSVSWYQQTPGQGLQFLFEYFSETQRNKGNFPGRFSGRQFSNSRSEMNVSTLELGDSALYLCASSPGQARWGEKLFFGSGTQLSVL.

This clonotype was observed a single time. This rearrangement joins TRBV14 to TRBJ1-1; D unresolved. CDR3 size: 12 residues. CDR1 SGHDN and CDR2 FVKESK come from the germline V gene. V lost 0 bases to trimming and J lost 9 bases, with 8 bases between them. The CDR3 loop reads CASSQEVGKAFF. The CDR3, as DNA: TGTGCCAGCAGCCAAGAAGTAGGAAAAGCTTTCTTT.

This clonotype appeared a few times. This chain joins TRBV12-5 and TRBJ2-3; D uncertain. CDR3 length: 14 residues. The V end was cut by 1 base, the J end by 0 bases, with 5 bases between. Germline values: CDR1 LGHNT, CDR2 FRNRAP. The CDR3 here is CASGLGFSTDTQYF. DNA of the CDR3: TGTGCTAGTGGTTTGGGATTTAGCACAGATACGCAGTATTTT.

Points on this clonotype: One junction end disagrees with the germline gene, perhaps due to a read error. V is TRBV29-1 and J is TRBJ2-3; D possibly corresponds to TRBD1 (6 bases). This CDR3 region has 14 residues. The germline CDR1 and CDR2 sequences are SQVTM and ANQGSEA. CDR3 sequence: CSAETGIGPDTQYF. CDR3 bases: TGCAGCGCTGAAACAGGGATTGGACCAGATACGCAGTATTTT.

This clonotype was seen a handful of times. The J gene is TRBJ2-7, the V gene TRBV29-1; the match to TRBD1 covers 10 bases. CDR3 size: 14 residues. Germline CDR1 SQVTM, CDR2 ANQGSEA. J lost 7 bases, V lost 6 bases, and 12 bases had no gene match. CDR3: CSVDGTGDIGEQYF. In DNA, the CDR3 is TGCAGCGTCGATGGGACAGGGGACATAGGAGAGCAGTACTTC.

The rearrangement joins TRBV6-6 to TRBJ2-1, with D perhaps matching TRBD1 (5 bases). The CDR3 runs 10 residues. Trimming stripped 7 bases from V and 15 bases from J, with 13 bases between. Germline CDR1 is MNHNY and CDR2 is SVGAGI (reference sequence). The CDR3 region is CASTGLEPFF. CDR3 in DNA: TGTGCCAGCACAGGGTTGGAACCGTTCTTC.

The genes are TRBV21-1 and TRBJ1-2; TRBD1 is taken as the D call from the table, unchecked against the DNA. TRBV21-1 is annotated as a pseudogene. This CDR3 contains 15 residues. Written as DNA, the CDR3 is TGTGCCAGCAGCGCGGGCAGGGGAGCTAACTATGGCTACACCTTC. Amino acids: CASSAGRGANYGYTF.

This chain links TRBV11-2 with TRBJ2-7; perhaps D is TRBD1 or TRBD2 (5 bases each). CDR3 length equals 19 residues. From germline, CDR1 is SGHAT and CDR2 FQNNGV. The V gene lost 4 bases and the J gene lost 1 base, with 26 bases spanning the gap. In DNA form, the CDR3 reads TGTGCCAGCAGCTCACCCCCCACGGGACCAGGGTCAGAGTCCTACGAGCAGTACTTC. It translates to CASSSPPTGPGSESYEQYF.

This clonotype showed up many times. V gene TRBV3-1 combines with J gene TRBJ1-1; D unclear. The CDR3 has 14 residues. The V end was cut by 2 bases, the J end by 0 bases, with 7 bases between. Germline V gene sequence: CDR1 LGHDT, CDR2 YNNKEL (reference sequence). The CDR3 DNA sequence: TGTGCCAGCAGCCAAATTGCAATGAACACTGAAGCTTTCTTT. It translates to CASSQIAMNTEAFF. Using reference TRBV3-1 and TRBJ1-1 for the parts outside the CDR3, the full variable domain is DTAVSQTPKYLVTQMGNDKSIKCEQNLGHDTMYWYKQDSKKFLKIMFSYNNKELIINETVPNRFSPKSPDKAHLNLHINSLELGDSAVYFCASSQIAMNTEAFFGQGTRLTVV.

The chain couples TRBV7-9 to TRBJ2-5; D not certain. Trimming left V 7 bases short and J 4 bases short, with 19 bases between. CDR3 length equals 15 residues. Germline loops: CDR1 SEHNR, CDR2 FQNEAQ (reference sequence). Here the CDR3 DNA reads TGTGCCAGCACCGGACGACAAGCCCTCCCAGAGACCCAGTACTTC. This codes for CASTGRQALPETQYF.

The rearrangement joins TRBV6-2 or TRBV6-3 to TRBJ2-7, with D unclear. The CDR3 contains 13 residues. Germline CDR1 and CDR2: MNHEY and SVGEGT. V gave up 7 bases and J gave up 1 base, with 11 bases separating them. CDR3 sequence (DNA): TGTGCCAGCAAGATCGACATTTCCTACGAGCAGTACTTC. As protein: CASKIDISYEQYF.

This chain links TRBV5-1 with TRBJ2-5; a possible D gene is TRBD2 (6 bases). This CDR3 region has 14 residues. The germline gives CDR1 SGHRS, CDR2 YFSETQ. The V end lost 6 bases, the J end lost 2 bases, and 14 bases lay between the germline ends. CDR3 sequence reads: CASTQGGVQETQYF. In nucleotides, the CDR3 is TGCGCCAGCACTCAAGGAGGGGTGCAAGAGACCCAGTACTTC.

This chain connects TRBV29-1 to TRBJ2-3; 8 bases match TRBD2. The CDR3 is 14 amino acids. Germline values: CDR1 SQVTM, CDR2 ANQGSEA. J gave up 4 bases and V 6 bases, and 9 bases lay outside the gene matches. The CDR3 region is CSVSPGLDADTQYF. In DNA form, the CDR3 reads TGCAGCGTGAGTCCGGGACTAGATGCAGATACGCAGTATTTT.

This clonotype showed up just a few times. The CDR3: CASSLTSGRVYNEQFF. CDR3 DNA: TGTGCCAGCAGCCTCACTAGCGGGAGAGTCTACAATGAGCAGTTCTTC. The V gene is TRBV6-2 or TRBV6-3, the J gene TRBJ2-1; 11 nucleotides agree with TRBD2. The length of the CDR3 is 16 residues. Germline lookup yields CDR1 MNHEY and CDR2 SVGEGT. The trim removed 6 bases at V and 3 bases at J, leaving 7 bases unmatched.

The chain uses TRBV23-1 and TRBJ2-7; either TRBD1 or TRBD2 may supply D (5 bases each). TRBV23-1 is recorded as an ORF, its role being uncertain. The V end lost 11 bases, the J end lost 12 bases, and 17 bases lay between the germline ends. The CDR3 contains 10 residues. CDR3 coding DNA: TGCGCCGTCACAGAGGGACGACGGTACTTC. Its protein is CAVTEGRRYF.

This chain links TRBV7-2 with TRBJ2-7, with D possibly TRBD2 on 5 matching bases. Germline CDR1 reads SGHTA; CDR2 reads FQGNSA. The CDR3 loop spans 15 amino acids. V was trimmed by 5 bases and J by 6 bases, leaving 20 bases between them. The DNA of the CDR3 is TGTGCCAGCAGCCCCCGTGCAGGTGGTGAGGGCGAGCAGTACTTC. It translates to CASSPRAGGEGEQYF.

This clonotype was picked up many times. The V call is TRBV12-3 or TRBV12-4, the J call TRBJ2-2; D is perhaps TRBD1 (6 bases). The CDR3 has 14 amino acids. The V end lost 8 bases, the J end lost 5 bases, and 15 bases lay between the germline ends. CDR3 sequence reads: CASQTGMDTGELFF. Written as DNA, the CDR3 is TGTGCCAGCCAGACAGGAATGGATACCGGGGAGCTGTTTTTT.

V gene TRBV27 combines with J gene TRBJ2-2; 12 bases line up with TRBD2. Germline V CDR1 and CDR2: MNHEY, SMNVEV (reference sequence). The CDR3 totals 14 residues. With V trimmed by 8 bases and J by 9 bases, 7 bases remained unmatched. The CDR3 DNA follows: TGTGCCAGCTTCGGACTAGCGGGACAGAGGGAGCTGTTTTTT. The encoded protein is CASFGLAGQRELFF.